This TCR beta chain was captured by sequencing in a study of shared clonotypes between healthy human individuals. Study context: The cohort had two women and a few men, ages 18 to 49. Study-wide findings and caveats: Among donors, clonotype sharing was expected to be affected by sequencing depth.

Points on this clone: Its antigen remains unknown.

Deep-level settings were used for running the assay. Authors' data handling: Because ImmunoSEQ provided only junction sequences with no quality scores, the filtering differed. Sequencing was performed with immunoSEQ multiplex PCR; in TCRdb, only in-frame clones are kept and a portion is missing. V, J and clone size are those of that table, while D and trimming were read from the DNA. The sample includes 500,000 to 650,000 clones, roughly four fifths of them seen just once. The receptor was derived from a woman in her thirties or forties in good health. Some clones in this sample may be carry-over from other donors' samples. Specimen: PBMCs.

The CDR3 region is CASSLAPGTGIEKLFF. The CDR3 bases are TGTGCCAGCAGCTTAGCCCCCGGGACAGGGATTGAAAAACTGTTTTTT. The rearrangement links TRBV11-2 to TRBJ1-4; TRBD1 agrees at 9 bases. The CDR3 sequence is 16 residues long. The trim removed 1 base at V and 7 bases at J, leaving 7 bases unmatched. The germline CDR1 and CDR2 sequences are SGHAT and FQNNGV.